What follows are 26 T cell receptor beta chains derived from one specimen sequenced in a study of shared clonotypes between healthy human individuals (dated by TCRdb to the early 2020s). Library preparation was by the immunoSEQ multiplex PCR assay. Entries here come from immuneACCESS through TCRdb and include only in-frame sequences with V and J called. Some clones fail to appear in such tables; in the studies checked, an unresolved V gene covers under half of the shortfall, and the cause of the remainder is unknown. The sample profile shows under 2.5 million clones; approximately 90% of them were found once. Around 0.4% of the sample comes from the top ten. The sequenced material came from naive CD4+ T cells from PBMCs. Sample cell subset or site, as interpreted from the label and publication: CD45RA+ positively selected. The receptors were sampled from a man aged 18 to 30 in good health. Some clones in this sample may be carry-over from other donors' samples.

The chain is built from TRBV5-4 and TRBJ1-2; possible D gene TRBD1, 5 bases. This CDR3 has 14 amino acids. Germline V CDR1 and CDR2: SGHNT, YYREEE (reference sequence). The V gene lost 5 bases and the J gene lost 2 bases, with 13 bases spanning the gap. The DNA of the CDR3 is TGTGCCAGCAGTACGGGGCAGTCAAACTATGGCTACACCTTC. Translating gives CASSTGQSNYGYTF.

V is TRBV6-5 and J is TRBJ2-5, with no clear D. Trimming took 1 base from V and 2 from J, leaving 5 bases between them. The CDR3 is made up of 13 amino acids. From germline, CDR1 is MNHEY and CDR2 SVGAGI. CDR3 bases: TGTGCCAGCAGTTACTACAGTCAAGAGACCCAGTACTTC. Translating gives CASSYYSQETQYF.

The chain couples TRBV6-1 to TRBJ1-2; the D gene is possibly TRBD1 (5 bases). From germline, CDR1 is MNHNS and CDR2 SASEGT. The CDR3 has 14 amino acids. With 7 bases removed from V and 8 bases from J, the gap between germline ends came to 20 bases. This CDR3 is CASITSDSLGGYTF. CDR3 coding DNA: TGTGCCAGCATCACAAGCGACAGCCTTGGGGGCTACACCTTC.

The gene calls are TRBV4-2 and TRBJ2-4; the D is unclear. V was trimmed by 6 bases and J by 1 base, leaving 10 bases between them. Germline CDR1 and CDR2: LGHNA and YNFKEQ. This CDR3 contains 14 residues. CDR3 sequence reads: CASRKVGAKNIQYF. The CDR3 region has the DNA TGTGCCAGCAGGAAGGTCGGGGCCAAAAACATTCAGTACTTC.

The chain couples TRBV5-1 to TRBJ1-1; possible D gene TRBD1, 6 bases. Germline V gene lookup returns CDR1 SGHRS and CDR2 YFSETQ. The CDR3 length is 11 residues. V lost 6 bases, J lost 7 bases, and 10 bases lay in between. The CDR3 protein is CASKGELEAFF. In DNA form, the CDR3 reads TGCGCCAGCAAGGGGGAGCTTGAAGCTTTCTTT.

The chain combines TRBV29-1 with TRBJ2-3, with a tentative D call TRBD2 (5 bases). The V and J ends lost 7 bases and 0 bases respectively, with 14 bases between them. The CDR3 extends over 14 amino acids. Germline V gene lookup returns CDR1 SQVTM and CDR2 ANQGSEA. This CDR3 reads CSAAGGPSTDTQYF. The DNA for the CDR3 is TGCAGCGCCGCTGGAGGCCCCAGCACAGATACGCAGTATTTT.

Notes on this clone: The same CDR3 arises from other DNA sequences in this sample as well. This chain links TRBV18 with TRBJ2-7; D might be TRBD1 or TRBD2, each matching 5 bases. This CDR3 contains 14 residues. V was pared by 3 bases and J by 0 bases, with 9 bases between. Germline CDR1 KGHSH, CDR2 LQKENI. The CDR3 region has the DNA TGTGCCAGCTCACCTTCCGGGACCTCCTACGAGCAGTACTTC. It encodes CASSPSGTSYEQYF.

J is TRBJ1-2 and V is TRBV9, with 7 nucleotides matching TRBD1. CDR3 length equals 16 residues. J gave up 2 bases and V 4 bases, and 11 bases lay outside the gene matches. From germline, CDR1 is SGDLS and CDR2 YYNGEE. The CDR3 here is CASSPNSLTGNYGYTF. Here the CDR3 DNA reads TGTGCCAGCAGCCCCAATTCCCTGACAGGGAACTATGGCTACACCTTC.

This chain uses TRBV2 with TRBJ1-3, with a tentative D call TRBD1 (5 bases). Per the germline V gene, CDR1 is SNHLY and CDR2 is FYNNEI. The CDR3 is 15 residues long. V lost 2 bases and J 0 bases, leaving 8 bases between the germline ends. The CDR3: CASSEQGFSGNTIYF. Written as DNA, the CDR3 is TGTGCCAGCAGTGAACAGGGCTTCTCTGGAAACACCATATATTTT.

In this sample, this clone turned up once. This sequence joins TRBV15 and TRBJ2-7; 8 bases match TRBD2. Trimming cost V 5 bases and J 3 bases; bases outside gene matches: 6. The CDR3 extends over 14 amino acids. The germline CDR1 and CDR2 sequences are LNHNV and YYDKDF (reference sequence). The CDR3 here is CATSVSGSRYEQYF. DNA for the CDR3: TGTGCCACCAGCGTCAGCGGGAGCCGCTACGAGCAGTACTTC.

The J gene is TRBJ1-1, the V gene TRBV2; D possibly corresponds to TRBD1 (5 bases). There are 13 residues in the CDR3. V gave up 7 bases and J gave up 0 bases, with 9 bases separating them. Germline CDR1 and CDR2: SNHLY and FYNNEI. Here the CDR3 reads CASTAGMNTEAFF. In DNA, the CDR3 is TGTGCCAGCACGGCAGGGATGAACACTGAAGCTTTCTTT.

The chain uses TRBV6-1 and TRBJ1-1, with a tentative D call TRBD1 (5 bases). This CDR3 has 14 residues. Germline V lookup: CDR1 MNHNS, CDR2 SASEGT. V shed 3 bases and J shed 1 base, with 9 bases lying between them. Here the CDR3 reads CASSDAGRNTEAFF. The CDR3 nucleotides are TGTGCCAGCAGTGATGCGGGGCGGAACACTGAAGCTTTCTTT.

The rearrangement links TRBV6-1 to TRBJ2-5, with a possible D match to TRBD2 (6 bases). From germline, CDR1 is MNHNS and CDR2 SASEGT. V gave up 0 bases and J gave up 5 bases, with 16 bases separating them. This CDR3 is 16 amino acids long. The CDR3 here is CASSEARRGAGETQYF. DNA for the CDR3: TGTGCCAGCAGTGAAGCCCGTCGTGGGGCGGGGGAGACCCAGTACTTC.

The chain has TRBV7-8 and TRBJ2-7; D not certain. Trimming pared 7 bases from V and 6 bases from J, leaving 13 bases between. This CDR3 comprises 12 residues. From germline, CDR1 is SGHVS and CDR2 FQNEAQ. CDR3 region: CASTPRLAEQYF. CDR3 in DNA: TGTGCCAGCACCCCGAGGTTAGCCGAGCAGTACTTC.

This sequence joins TRBV11-3 and TRBJ2-5, with D perhaps TRBD2 (5 bases). The germline V and J ends were trimmed by 1 base and 0 bases, with 9 bases remaining between them. The germline V gene has CDR1 SGHNT and CDR2 YENEEA. CDR3 length: 15 amino acids. This CDR3 is CASSLVLGNQETQYF. The CDR3 coding sequence is TGTGCCAGCAGCTTAGTTCTCGGGAACCAAGAGACCCAGTACTTC.

The CDR3 loop reads CASSESGAGRPGEQFF. The CDR3 DNA sequence: TGTGCCAGCAGCGAGTCGGGTGCGGGGAGACCGGGGGAGCAGTTCTTC. V usage is TRBV13 and J usage is TRBJ2-1, with D perhaps TRBD2 (6 bases). Germline V gives CDR1 PRHDT, CDR2 FYEKMQ (reference sequence). This CDR3 is 16 amino acids long. Trimming left V 5 bases short and J 10 bases short, with 24 bases between. The full variable domain, completed using reference TRBV13 and TRBJ2-1, is AAGVIQSPRHLIKEKRETATLKCYPIPRHDTVYWYQQGPGQDPQFLISFYEKMQSDKGSIPDRFSAQQFSDYHSELNMSSLELGDSALYFCASSESGAGRPGEQFFGPGTRLTVL.

The CDR3 sequence: CASTLGGQVQETQYF. The CDR3 bases are TGTGCCAGCACCCTAGGGGGACAGGTGCAAGAGACCCAGTACTTC. The chain is built from TRBV11-1 and TRBJ2-5; 8 bases line up with TRBD1. The CDR3 loop spans 15 amino acids. Germline V gene sequence: CDR1 SGHAT, CDR2 FQDESV (reference sequence). The junction had 9 bases not matched to a gene; V was cut back by 7 bases and J by 2 bases.

The V call is TRBV6-6, the J call TRBJ1-5; 7 nucleotides agree with TRBD1. This CDR3 comprises 14 residues. J was trimmed by 7 bases and V by 8 bases; bases with no gene match: 11. The germline V gene has CDR1 MNHNY and CDR2 SVGAGI (reference sequence). CDR3 protein: CASPWTGFYQPQHF. CDR3 in DNA: TGTGCCAGCCCCTGGACAGGTTTCTACCAGCCCCAGCATTTT.

The chain links TRBV10-1 to TRBJ2-3, with D tentatively TRBD1 (5 bases). CDR1 is WNHNN and CDR2 is SYGVQD in the germline V gene (reference sequence). The CDR3 spans 14 residues. Trimming took 5 bases from V and 5 from J, leaving 14 bases between them. In DNA form, the CDR3 reads TGCGCCAGCAGTAGACAGCCGGATGGAGATACGCAGTATTTT. This translates into CASSRQPDGDTQYF.

V is TRBV6-1 and J is TRBJ1-2; D unclear. Germline V gives CDR1 MNHNS, CDR2 SASEGT. This CDR3 contains 11 residues. The V end was cut by 7 bases, the J end by 1 base, with 4 bases between. The CDR3 sequence is CASMVNYGYTF. Here the CDR3 DNA reads TGTGCCAGCATGGTTAACTATGGCTACACCTTC.

Only one count was recorded for this clone. The CDR3 DNA is TGTGCCAGCGGAGGACAGGTTCTGGCCGGGGAGCTGTTTTTT. This gives the protein CASGGQVLAGELFF. The chain employs TRBV2 and TRBJ2-2; 7 nucleotides line up with TRBD1. Looked up from germline, CDR1 is SNHLY and CDR2 is FYNNEI. The CDR3 length is 14 residues. Germline trimming cut 8 bases from V and 6 bases from J; bases unmatched to any gene: 9. The variable domain in full, with the rest retrieved from reference TRBV2 and TRBJ2-2, is EPEVTQTPSHQVTQMGQEVILRCVPISNHLYFYWYRQILGQKVEFLVSFYNNEISEKSEIFDDQFSVERPDGSNFTLKIRSTKLEDSAMYFCASGGQVLAGELFFGEGSRLTVL.

This clone came up once. The chain couples TRBV28 to TRBJ1-5; no firm D call. The V end lost 6 bases, the J end lost 6 bases, and 12 bases lay between the germline ends. Germline V gene sequence: CDR1 MDHEN, CDR2 SYDVKM. This CDR3 has 13 amino acids. The CDR3 region is CASSYPKGQPQHF. The CDR3 coding sequence is TGTGCCAGCAGCTACCCTAAGGGTCAGCCCCAGCATTTT. The entire variable domain, with the rest obtained from reference TRBV28 and TRBJ1-5, is as follows: DVKVTQSSRYLVKRTGEKVFLECVQDMDHENMFWYRQDPGLGLRLIYFSYDVKMKEKGDIPEGYSVSREKKERFSLILESASTNQTSMYLCASSYPKGQPQHFGDGTRLSIL.

This chain connects TRBV2 to TRBJ2-3; D is unresolved. Trimming cost V 8 bases and J 4 bases, with 10 bases left between them. CDR1 SNHLY and CDR2 FYNNEI come from the germline V gene. The CDR3 runs 12 residues. CDR3 residues: CASESDADTQYF. CDR3 DNA: TGTGCCAGCGAATCCGACGCAGATACGCAGTATTTT.

This rearrangement joins TRBV25-1 to TRBJ1-4; tentatively, D is TRBD1 (5 bases). Trimming removed 3 bases at V and 8 bases at J, with 16 bases between. The CDR3 totals 15 residues. Looked up from germline, CDR1 is MGHDK and CDR2 is SYGVNS. The chain's CDR3 is CASSDRAVSREKLFF. CDR3 nucleotides: TGTGCCAGCAGTGACAGGGCGGTCAGTCGGGAAAAACTGTTTTTT.

Details on this clone: Just one base apart from a much larger clone, this may be a read error. This sequence joins TRBV2 and TRBJ1-4; the D gene is possibly TRBD1 (6 bases). The CDR3 contains 15 residues. The ends were cut back, 5 bases at V and 3 bases at J, with 13 bases in the middle. The germline V gene has CDR1 SNHLY and CDR2 FYNNEI. The CDR3 protein is CASSFLGAANEKLFF. As DNA, the CDR3 is TGTGCCAGCAGTTTTTTGGGGGCAGCTAATGAAAAACTGTTTTTT.

J is TRBJ1-4 and V is TRBV6-5, with D possibly matching TRBD1 (6 bases). Germline-derived CDR1 and CDR2 are MNHEY and SVGAGI. V lost 6 bases and J lost 8, with 13 bases in between. This CDR3 region has 13 residues. The CDR3, as DNA: TGTGCCAGCAGCCGCAGGGGCCCAGAAAAACTGTTTTTT. Translated: CASSRRGPEKLFF.